Listed here are 30 T cell receptor beta chains from one sample, sequenced in a study of cytomegalovirus exposure and HLA in healthy donors. With 60 Vbeta and 13 Jbeta primers, the PCR was carried out. The data were produced by immunoSEQ multiplex PCR, yet TCRdb's version contains in-frame clones alone and is incomplete. The profile shows about 110,000 clones, about two thirds of them singletons. Sequencing used PBMCs. The source is a female donor in good health and CMV-seronegative.

The rearrangement links TRBV5-5 to TRBJ2-3; 9 nucleotides agree with TRBD1. The V and J ends lost 9 bases and 1 base, in that order; junction bases with no gene match: 15. CDR1 is SGHKS, CDR2 YYEKEE, per germline (reference sequence). CDR3 length: 17 residues. The CDR3: CANRGPSVSGGTDTQYF. The CDR3 DNA reads as TGTGCCAACAGGGGGCCTAGCGTATCGGGGGGCACAGATACGCAGTATTTT. The full variable domain, with the rest looked up from reference TRBV5-5 and TRBJ2-3, is DAGVTQSPTHLIKTRGQQVTLRCSPISGHKSVSWYQQVLGQGPQFIFQYYEKEERGRGNFPDRFSARQFPNYSSELNVNALLLGDSALYLCANRGPSVSGGTDTQYFGPGTRLTVL.

The rearrangement links TRBV7-9 to TRBJ2-5; D possibly corresponds to TRBD1 (5 bases). CDR3 size: 17 residues. Germline CDR1 reads SEHNR; CDR2 reads FQNEAQ (reference sequence). The V end lost 4 bases, the J end lost 0 bases, and 18 bases lay between the germline ends. CDR3 region: CASSSPRSRTHQETQYF. The CDR3 nucleotides are TGTGCCAGCAGCTCCCCCCGTTCACGGACACACCAAGAGACCCAGTACTTC.

The chain employs TRBV28 and TRBJ1-1, with D unclear. Germline values: CDR1 MDHEN, CDR2 SYDVKM. V was cut by 3 bases and J by 0 bases, with 5 bases left in between. The CDR3 has 13 amino acids. CDR3 residues: CASSFGLNTEAFF. In DNA, the CDR3 is TGTGCCAGCAGTTTTGGGCTGAACACTGAAGCTTTCTTT.

J is TRBJ1-1 and V is TRBV6-1; TRBD1 matches 8 bases. Germline V gives CDR1 MNHNS, CDR2 SASEGT. After removal of 6 bases from V and 4 bases from J, the junction contained 10 bases not matched to a gene. The CDR3 runs to 15 residues. CDR3 nucleotide sequence: TGTGCCAGCAGGAACAGGGGGGGGCTTGGCACTGAAGCTTTCTTT. This gives the protein CASRNRGGLGTEAFF.

This clone showed up just a few times. V is TRBV11-3 and J is TRBJ1-4, with D uncertain. Trimming pared 2 bases from V and 8 bases from J, leaving 9 bases between. CDR3 length equals 13 residues. Germline CDR1 SGHNT, CDR2 YENEEA. The CDR3 region has the DNA TGTGCCAGCAGCTTAAGGGCGGGAGAAAAACTGTTTTTT. This codes for CASSLRAGEKLFF. The full variable domain, rest sourced from reference TRBV11-3 and TRBJ1-4, is EAGVVQSPRYKIIEKKQPVAFWCNPISGHNTLYWYLQNLGQGPELLIRYENEEAVDDSQLPKDRFSAERLKGVDSTLKIQPAELGDSAVYLCASSLRAGEKLFFGSGTQLSVL.

V and J are TRBV29-1 and TRBJ2-1; the D gene is possibly TRBD2 (6 bases). The CDR3 runs 12 residues. V was shortened by 6 bases and J by 6 bases, with 12 bases between the two germline ends. Germline CDR1 reads SQVTM; CDR2 reads ANQGSEA. CDR3 residues: CSVQVGGNEQFF. The CDR3 bases are TGCAGCGTCCAGGTGGGGGGCAATGAGCAGTTCTTC.

The gene calls are TRBV7-2 and TRBJ2-7; 10 nucleotides agree with TRBD2. Trimming removed 5 bases from V and 2 bases from J; junction bases left unmatched: 6. Germline loops: CDR1 SGHTA, CDR2 FQGNSA. The CDR3 has 15 amino acids. The CDR3 loop is CASSPRTSGPYEQYF. The CDR3 region has the DNA TGTGCCAGCAGCCCCCGGACTAGCGGACCCTACGAGCAGTACTTC.

This chain joins TRBV5-1 and TRBJ2-5, with 14 bases identical to TRBD2. The germline V gene has CDR1 SGHRS and CDR2 YFSETQ. J was trimmed by 5 bases and V by 0 bases; bases with no gene match: 6. The CDR3 covers 17 residues. The CDR3 spells CASSLVTSGRGPETQYF. The DNA for the CDR3 is TGCGCCAGCAGCTTGGTGACTAGCGGGAGGGGCCCTGAGACCCAGTACTTC.

Here the CDR3 reads CASSLRSGRAYVGELFF. The CDR3 DNA reads as TGTGCCAGCAGTTTGCGTAGCGGGAGGGCCTATGTCGGGGAGCTGTTTTTT. The chain combines TRBV27 with TRBJ2-2; 11 bases map to TRBD2. Germline values: CDR1 MNHEY, CDR2 SMNVEV (reference sequence). This CDR3 spans 17 amino acids. V gave up 3 bases and J gave up 7 bases; unmatched junction bases: 10.

J is TRBJ2-1 and V is TRBV29-1, with unresolved D. Germline CDR1 and CDR2: SQVTM and ANQGSEA. The CDR3 sequence is 12 residues long. V was pared by 7 bases and J by 4 bases, with 11 bases between. CDR3 region: CSDQTEYNEQFF. DNA of the CDR3: TGCAGCGACCAGACTGAGTACAATGAGCAGTTCTTC.

This chain uses TRBV18 with TRBJ2-1; 9 bases are a match to TRBD2. The CDR3 is 15 residues long. After removal of 3 bases from V and 10 bases from J, the junction contained 10 bases not matched to a gene. Germline V lookup: CDR1 KGHSH, CDR2 LQKENI. CDR3 DNA: TGTGCCAGCTCACCTCTGGCTAGCGGGACTGGCGAGCAGTTCTTC. Residues: CASSPLASGTGEQFF.

This rearrangement joins TRBV10-3 to TRBJ1-1, with D perhaps matching TRBD1 (6 bases). With 0 bases removed from V and 3 bases from J, the gap between germline ends came to 11 bases. CDR1 ENHRY and CDR2 SYGVKD come from the germline V gene. There are 15 residues in the CDR3. The CDR3 DNA reads as TGTGCCATCAGTGAGTCGAGGGACACGGACACTGAAGCTTTCTTT. Translating it yields CAISESRDTDTEAFF.

The J gene is TRBJ2-7, the V gene TRBV19; TRBD2 matches at 7 bases. V was clipped by 4 bases and J by 3 bases; unmatched bases: 6. The CDR3 totals 14 residues. The germline CDR1 and CDR2 sequences are LNHDA and SQIVND (reference sequence). CDR3 sequence (DNA): TGTGCCAGTAGTAGTCGGACTAGTAGCTACGAGCAGTACTTC. Amino acid sequence: CASSSRTSSYEQYF.

The chain couples TRBV7-3 to TRBJ1-1; D gene uncertain. The V gene lost 4 bases and the J gene lost 4 bases, with 13 bases spanning the gap. From germline, CDR1 is SGHTA and CDR2 FQGTGA. The CDR3 sequence is 14 residues long. CDR3: CASSSTDMATEAFF. As DNA, the CDR3 is TGTGCCAGCAGCTCAACTGACATGGCCACTGAAGCTTTCTTT.

The chain employs TRBV9 and TRBJ1-2, with D hard to call. V was pared by 1 base and J by 1 base, with 14 bases between. The CDR3 length is 16 residues. Germline lookup yields CDR1 SGDLS and CDR2 YYNGEE. The CDR3 loop is CASSVRGTGFNYGYTF. Written as DNA, the CDR3 is TGTGCCAGCAGCGTACGGGGAACGGGGTTTAACTATGGCTACACCTTC. Based on the CDR3 plus reference TRBV9 and TRBJ1-2, the full variable domain is DSGVTQTPKHLITATGQRVTLRCSPRSGDLSVYWYQQSLDQGLQFLIQYYNGEERAKGNILERFSAQQFPDLHSELNLSSLELGDSALYFCASSVRGTGFNYGYTFGSGTRLTVV.

The V and J genes are TRBV27 and TRBJ2-2; no clear D. Looked up from germline, CDR1 is MNHEY and CDR2 is SMNVEV (reference sequence). This CDR3 has 12 amino acids. Between the trimmed V and J ends, which lost 6 bases and 1 base, there was a span of 3 bases. CDR3 region: CASRLNTGELFF. CDR3 bases: TGTGCCAGCAGACTGAACACCGGGGAGCTGTTTTTT.

The rearrangement links TRBV28 to TRBJ2-7; TRBD1 agrees at 9 bases. V dropped 5 bases and J dropped 3; count of bases not matched to a gene: 5. The CDR3 contains 14 residues. Germline V gene lookup returns CDR1 MDHEN and CDR2 SYDVKM. The CDR3 bases are TGTGCCAGCAGTCGACAGGGGGGTTTCTACGAGCAGTACTTC. Translating gives CASSRQGGFYEQYF.

This sequence joins TRBV18 and TRBJ1-1, with unresolved D. CDR1 is KGHSH and CDR2 is LQKENI in the germline V gene. There are 16 residues in the CDR3. V lost 7 bases, J lost 3 bases, and 21 bases lay in between. The CDR3 DNA is TGTGCCAGCTTACCCGGAGTTCCGAGGTGGGACACTGAAGCTTTCTTT. It translates to CASLPGVPRWDTEAFF.

The chain has TRBV7-2 and TRBJ2-2; the match to TRBD2 covers 10 bases. Germline V CDR1 and CDR2: SGHTA, FQGNSA. CDR3 length: 16 residues. The trim removed 5 bases at V and 0 bases at J, leaving 3 bases unmatched. This CDR3 reads CASSRTSGTNTGELFF. The CDR3 nucleotides read TGTGCCAGCAGCCGGACTAGCGGAACGAACACCGGGGAGCTGTTTTTT.

The rearrangement joins TRBV7-2 to TRBJ2-7; 9 bases map to TRBD2. Germline CDR1 is SGHTA and CDR2 is FQGNSA. Losses at the gene ends were 1 base for V and 4 bases for J; bases not matched to a gene: 5. The CDR3 length is 15 residues. As DNA, the CDR3 is TGTGCCAGCAGCTTAGGGGGCGGGAGGGTTTACGAGCAGTACTTC. Translating it yields CASSLGGGRVYEQYF.

The CDR3 DNA is TGCAGCGTTAGGACAGGGGGGACTAGCGGGAGTCCAGATACGCAGTATTTT. Encoded protein: CSVRTGGTSGSPDTQYF. The rearrangement joins TRBV29-1 to TRBJ2-3, with 14 bases aligning to TRBD2. V lost 5 bases and J lost 4; bases outside the gene matches: 11. Germline CDR1 is SQVTM and CDR2 is ANQGSEA. This CDR3 has 17 amino acids.

This chain links TRBV7-2 with TRBJ2-1; D possibly corresponds to TRBD2 (5 bases). V lost 1 base and J 4 bases, leaving 8 bases between the germline ends. CDR1 and CDR2 from the germline V gene are SGHTA and FQGNSA. This CDR3 is built from 14 residues. The CDR3 is CASSLVPGYNEQFF. CDR3 coding DNA: TGTGCCAGCAGCTTAGTGCCGGGATACAATGAGCAGTTCTTC.

The genes are TRBV2 and TRBJ2-5; D remains ambiguous. Trimming pared 6 bases from V and 5 bases from J, leaving 10 bases between. Germline loops: CDR1 SNHLY, CDR2 FYNNEI. This CDR3 region has 12 residues. This chain's CDR3 is CASRPIGETQYF. The CDR3 nucleotides read TGTGCCAGCAGGCCCATCGGGGAGACCCAGTACTTC.

This clone appeared a single time. This sample includes further DNA sequences coding for the same CDR3. The chain is built from TRBV7-9 and TRBJ2-1; the match to TRBD2 covers 7 bases. The V segment lost 1 base and the J segment 2 bases; nucleotides outside the gene matches: 2. This CDR3 has 15 residues. From germline, CDR1 is SEHNR and CDR2 FQNEAQ (reference sequence). Here the CDR3 DNA reads TGTGCCAGCAGCTTAGGACTAGCAACCTACAATGAGCAGTTCTTC. This sequence encodes CASSLGLATYNEQFF.

A single count supports this clone. V gene TRBV11-3 combines with J gene TRBJ2-7; 7 bases agree with TRBD2. The CDR3 totals 15 residues. The trim removed 5 bases at V and 2 bases at J, leaving 9 bases unmatched. Germline CDR1 reads SGHNT; CDR2 reads YENEEA. The CDR3 DNA reads TGTGCCAGCAGCCCCCCCAGCGGGGCTACCTACGAGCAGTACTTC. Its translation: CASSPPSGATYEQYF. Drawing the rest from reference TRBV11-3 and TRBJ2-7, the complete variable domain is EAGVVQSPRYKIIEKKQPVAFWCNPISGHNTLYWYLQNLGQGPELLIRYENEEAVDDSQLPKDRFSAERLKGVDSTLKIQPAELGDSAVYLCASSPPSGATYEQYFGPGTRLTVT.

The V gene is TRBV29-1, the J gene TRBJ2-1, with a possible D match to TRBD1 (5 bases). V shed 0 bases and J shed 5 bases, with 8 bases lying between them. CDR1 SQVTM and CDR2 ANQGSEA come from the germline V gene. The length of the CDR3 is 13 residues. CDR3: CSVEESGNNEQFF. The CDR3, as DNA: TGCAGCGTTGAAGAATCAGGGAACAATGAGCAGTTCTTC.

The CDR3 region is CASSLVQGVTEAFF. The CDR3 DNA reads TGTGCCAGCAGTTTAGTCCAGGGTGTCACTGAAGCTTTCTTT. The chain recombines TRBV28 with TRBJ1-1; tentative D call: TRBD1 (5 bases). Germline CDR1 reads MDHEN; CDR2 reads SYDVKM. Trimming removed 2 bases from V and 4 bases from J, with 11 bases in between. The CDR3 length is 14 residues.

Note on this clone: The junction shows a germline mismatch at one end, possibly a read error. V is TRBV2 and J is TRBJ2-1; no firm D call. The CDR3 is made up of 11 amino acids. Germline CDR1 is SNHLY and CDR2 is FYNNEI. In nucleotides, the CDR3 is TGTGCCAGCCGTGACTGGGCTGATCAGTTCTTC. As protein: CASRDWADQFF.

V gene TRBV27 combines with J gene TRBJ2-7, with TRBD2 identical over 7 bases. Germline V gives CDR1 MNHEY, CDR2 SMNVEV (reference sequence). The junction had 7 bases not matched to a gene; V was cut back by 5 bases and J by 3 bases. The CDR3 is 14 residues long. The CDR3 here is CASSPSGLVYEQYF. The DNA of the CDR3 is TGTGCCAGCAGTCCATCTGGACTAGTCTACGAGCAGTACTTC.

The rearrangement uses TRBV14 and TRBJ1-2, with no clear D. Germline CDR1 is SGHDN and CDR2 is FVKESK. The CDR3 contains 15 residues. V was pared by 0 bases and J by 6 bases, with 14 bases between. The CDR3 is CASSQDGEGYNGYTF. The CDR3 nucleotides read TGTGCCAGCAGCCAAGACGGGGAAGGGTACAATGGCTACACCTTC.